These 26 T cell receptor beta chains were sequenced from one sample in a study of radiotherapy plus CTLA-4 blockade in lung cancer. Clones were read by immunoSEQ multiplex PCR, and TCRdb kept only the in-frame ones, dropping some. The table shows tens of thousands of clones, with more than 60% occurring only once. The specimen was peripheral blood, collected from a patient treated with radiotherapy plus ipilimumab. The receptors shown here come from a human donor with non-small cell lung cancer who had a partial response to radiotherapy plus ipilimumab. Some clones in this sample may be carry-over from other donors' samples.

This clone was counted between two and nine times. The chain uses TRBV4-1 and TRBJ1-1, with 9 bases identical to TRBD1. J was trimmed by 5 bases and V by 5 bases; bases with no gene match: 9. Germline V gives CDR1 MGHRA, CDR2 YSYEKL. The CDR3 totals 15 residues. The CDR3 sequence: CASSVPGQGFTEAFF. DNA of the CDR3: TGCGCCAGCAGCGTTCCGGGACAGGGTTTTACTGAAGCTTTCTTT.

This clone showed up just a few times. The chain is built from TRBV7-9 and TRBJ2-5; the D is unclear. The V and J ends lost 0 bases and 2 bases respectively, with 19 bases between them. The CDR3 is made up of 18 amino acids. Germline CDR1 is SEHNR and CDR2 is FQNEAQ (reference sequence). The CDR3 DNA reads TGTGCCAGCAGCTTAGCGGCGATGAGGAAGCAGCCTCAAGAGACCCAGTACTTC. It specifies CASSLAAMRKQPQETQYF.

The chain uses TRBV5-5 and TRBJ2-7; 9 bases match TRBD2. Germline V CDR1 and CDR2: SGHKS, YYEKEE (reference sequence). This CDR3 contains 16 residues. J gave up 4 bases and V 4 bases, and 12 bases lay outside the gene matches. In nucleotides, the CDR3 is TGTGCCAGCAGCATAACTAGCGGGTTCAGGCGGTACGAGCAGTACTTC. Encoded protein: CASSITSGFRRYEQYF.

The CDR3 protein is CATNRRGGSSYNEQFF. CDR3 nucleotides: TGTGCCACCAACAGGAGGGGGGGCAGCTCCTACAATGAGCAGTTCTTC. This chain connects TRBV19 to TRBJ2-1; D might be TRBD2 (7 bases). V lost 10 bases to trimming and J lost 0 bases, with 19 bases between them. The CDR3 length is 16 residues. Germline V gene lookup returns CDR1 LNHDA and CDR2 SQIVND (reference sequence).

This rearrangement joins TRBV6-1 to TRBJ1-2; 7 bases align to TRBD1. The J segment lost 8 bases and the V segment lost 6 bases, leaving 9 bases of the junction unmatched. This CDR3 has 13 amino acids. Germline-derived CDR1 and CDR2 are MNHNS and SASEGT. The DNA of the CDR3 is TGTGCCAGCAGAAGGGGAACAGGGGACGGCTACACCTTC. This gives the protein CASRRGTGDGYTF.

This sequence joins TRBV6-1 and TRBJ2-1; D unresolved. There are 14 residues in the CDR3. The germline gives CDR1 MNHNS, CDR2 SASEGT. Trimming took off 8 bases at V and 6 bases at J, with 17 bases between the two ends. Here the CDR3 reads CASGALLGSNEQFF. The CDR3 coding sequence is TGTGCCAGCGGAGCCCTTCTCGGATCCAATGAGCAGTTCTTC.

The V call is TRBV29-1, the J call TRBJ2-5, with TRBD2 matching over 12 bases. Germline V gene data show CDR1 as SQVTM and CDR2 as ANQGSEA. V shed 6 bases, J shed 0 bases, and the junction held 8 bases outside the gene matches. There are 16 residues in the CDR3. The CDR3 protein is CSVMGLAGDNQETQYF. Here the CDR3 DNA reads TGCAGCGTGATGGGACTAGCGGGCGATAACCAAGAGACCCAGTACTTC.

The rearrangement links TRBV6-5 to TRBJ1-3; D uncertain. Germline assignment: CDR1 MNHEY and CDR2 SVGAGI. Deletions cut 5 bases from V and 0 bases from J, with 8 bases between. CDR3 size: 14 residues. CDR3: CASSLSDSGNTIYF. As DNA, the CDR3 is TGTGCCAGCAGTCTAAGCGACTCTGGAAACACCATATATTTT.

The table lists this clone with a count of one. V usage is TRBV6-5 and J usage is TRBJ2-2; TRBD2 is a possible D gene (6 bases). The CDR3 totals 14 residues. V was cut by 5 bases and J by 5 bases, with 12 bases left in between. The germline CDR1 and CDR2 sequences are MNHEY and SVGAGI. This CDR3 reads CASSLARRTGELFF. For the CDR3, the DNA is TGTGCCAGCAGTCTAGCGAGGAGGACCGGGGAGCTGTTTTTT.

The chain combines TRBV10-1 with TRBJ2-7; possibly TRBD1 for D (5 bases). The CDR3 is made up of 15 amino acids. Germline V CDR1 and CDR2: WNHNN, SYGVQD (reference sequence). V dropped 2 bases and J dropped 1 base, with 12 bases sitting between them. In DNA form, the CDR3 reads TGCGCCAGCAGTGAGGTTCAGGGATTTTCCTACGAGCAGTACTTC. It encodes CASSEVQGFSYEQYF.

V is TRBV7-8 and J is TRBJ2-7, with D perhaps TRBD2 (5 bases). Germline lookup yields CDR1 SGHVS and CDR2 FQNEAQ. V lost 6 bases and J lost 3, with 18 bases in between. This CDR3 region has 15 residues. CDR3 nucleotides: TGTGCCAGCAGTCCCGAGGGTAGGGTGCTCTACGAGCAGTACTTC. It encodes CASSPEGRVLYEQYF. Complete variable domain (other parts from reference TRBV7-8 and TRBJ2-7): GAGVSQSPRYKVAKRGQDVALRCDPISGHVSLFWYQQALGQGPEFLTYFQNEAQLDKSGLPSDRFFAERPEGSVSTLKIQRTQQEDSAVYLCASSPEGRVLYEQYFGPGTRLTVT.

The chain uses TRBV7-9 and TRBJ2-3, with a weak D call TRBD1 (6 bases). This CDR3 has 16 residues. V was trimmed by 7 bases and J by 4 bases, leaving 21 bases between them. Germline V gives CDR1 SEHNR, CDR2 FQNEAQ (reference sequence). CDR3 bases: TGTGCCAGCACCCTTCCGTCTACAGGGAGTGCAGATACGCAGTATTTT. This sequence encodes CASTLPSTGSADTQYF.

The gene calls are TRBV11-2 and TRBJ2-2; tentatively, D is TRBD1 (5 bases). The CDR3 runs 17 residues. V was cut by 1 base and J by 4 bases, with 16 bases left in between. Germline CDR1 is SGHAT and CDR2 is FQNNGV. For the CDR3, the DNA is TGTGCCAGCAGCTTAGGACTGGGGCTTTGGCTCACCGGGGAGCTGTTTTTT. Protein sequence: CASSLGLGLWLTGELFF.

CDR3 sequence: CASSGEQGNTEAFF. In nucleotides, the CDR3 is TGTGCCAGCAGTGGGGAACAGGGGAACACTGAAGCTTTCTTT. The chain is built from TRBV2 and TRBJ1-1; tentative D call: TRBD1 (6 bases). Germline V lookup: CDR1 SNHLY, CDR2 FYNNEI. This CDR3 is built from 14 residues. V lost 4 bases to trimming and J lost 1 base, with 10 bases between them. Supplemented by reference TRBV2 and TRBJ1-1, the full variable domain reads EPEVTQTPSHQVTQMGQEVILRCVPISNHLYFYWYRQILGQKVEFLVSFYNNEISEKSEIFDDQFSVERPDGSNFTLKIRSTKLEDSAMYFCASSGEQGNTEAFFGQGTRLTVV.

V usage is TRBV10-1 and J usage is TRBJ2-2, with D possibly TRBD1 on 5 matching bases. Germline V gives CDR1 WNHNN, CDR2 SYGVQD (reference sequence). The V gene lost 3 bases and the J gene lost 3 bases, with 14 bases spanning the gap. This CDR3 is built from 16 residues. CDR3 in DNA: TGCGCCAGCAGTGATCCGAAGCCAGGGTACACCGGGGAGCTGTTTTTT. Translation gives CASSDPKPGYTGELFF.

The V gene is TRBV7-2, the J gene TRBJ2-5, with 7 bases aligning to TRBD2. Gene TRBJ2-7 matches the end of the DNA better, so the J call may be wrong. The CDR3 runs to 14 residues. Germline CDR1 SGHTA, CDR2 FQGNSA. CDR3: CASSRSLAVYEQYF. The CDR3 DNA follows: TGTGCCAGCAGTCGGTCCCTAGCGGTCTACGAGCAGTACTTC.

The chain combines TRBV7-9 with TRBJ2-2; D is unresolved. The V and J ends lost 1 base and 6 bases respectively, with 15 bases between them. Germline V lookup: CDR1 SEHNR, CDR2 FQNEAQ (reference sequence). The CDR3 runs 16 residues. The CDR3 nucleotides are TGTGCCAGCAGCTTAGGAGTGGCAGAGGCCTCCGGGGAGCTGTTTTTT. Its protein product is CASSLGVAEASGELFF.

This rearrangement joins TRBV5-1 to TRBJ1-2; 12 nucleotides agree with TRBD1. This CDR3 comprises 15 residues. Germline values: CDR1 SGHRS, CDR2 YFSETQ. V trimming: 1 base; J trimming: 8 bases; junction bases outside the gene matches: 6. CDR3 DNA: TGCGCCAGCAGCTTGAGCACCGGGACAGGGGGCGGCTACACCTTC. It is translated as CASSLSTGTGGGYTF.

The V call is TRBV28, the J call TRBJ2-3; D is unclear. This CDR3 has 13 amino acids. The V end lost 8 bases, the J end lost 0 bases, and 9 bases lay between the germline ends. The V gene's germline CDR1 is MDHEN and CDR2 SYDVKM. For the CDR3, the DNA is TGTGCCAGCCGGGTAGGAAGCACAGATACGCAGTATTTT. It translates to CASRVGSTDTQYF.

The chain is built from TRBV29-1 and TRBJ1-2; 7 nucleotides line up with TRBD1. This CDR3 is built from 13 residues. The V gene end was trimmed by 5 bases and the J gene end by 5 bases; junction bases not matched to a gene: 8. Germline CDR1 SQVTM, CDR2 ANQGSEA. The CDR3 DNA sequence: TGCAGCGTTTCCGGGACAGACGGTTATGGCTACACCTTC. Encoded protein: CSVSGTDGYGYTF.

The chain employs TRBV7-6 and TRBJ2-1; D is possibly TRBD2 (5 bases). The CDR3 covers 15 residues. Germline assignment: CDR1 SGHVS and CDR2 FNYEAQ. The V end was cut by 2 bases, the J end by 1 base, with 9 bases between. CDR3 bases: TGTGCCAGCAGCTTATTAACTAGGTCCTACAATGAGCAGTTCTTC. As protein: CASSLLTRSYNEQFF.

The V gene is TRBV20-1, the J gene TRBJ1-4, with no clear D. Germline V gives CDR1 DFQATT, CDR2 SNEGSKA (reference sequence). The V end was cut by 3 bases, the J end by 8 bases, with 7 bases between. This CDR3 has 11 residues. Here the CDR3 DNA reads TGCAGTGCTAGTTCGCGCGAAAAACTGTTTTTT. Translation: CSASSREKLFF.

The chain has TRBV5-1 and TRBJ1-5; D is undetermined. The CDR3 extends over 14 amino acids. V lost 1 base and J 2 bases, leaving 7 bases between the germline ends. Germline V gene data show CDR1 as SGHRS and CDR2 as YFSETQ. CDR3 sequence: CASSLSTGNQPQHF. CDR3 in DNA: TGCGCCAGCAGCTTGAGCACGGGCAATCAGCCCCAGCATTTT.

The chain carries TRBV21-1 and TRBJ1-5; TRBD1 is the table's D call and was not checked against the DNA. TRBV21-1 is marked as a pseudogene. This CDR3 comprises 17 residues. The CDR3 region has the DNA TGTGCCAGCAGGGGGACAGGGCGAGGGGTGGGCAATCAGCCCCAGCATTTT. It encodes CASRGTGRGVGNQPQHF.

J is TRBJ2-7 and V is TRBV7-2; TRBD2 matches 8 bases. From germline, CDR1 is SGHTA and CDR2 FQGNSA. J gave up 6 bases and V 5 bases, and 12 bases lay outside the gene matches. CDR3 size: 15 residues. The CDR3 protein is CASSMTSAGPREQYF. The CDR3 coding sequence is TGTGCCAGCAGCATGACTAGCGCCGGGCCTCGCGAGCAGTACTTC.

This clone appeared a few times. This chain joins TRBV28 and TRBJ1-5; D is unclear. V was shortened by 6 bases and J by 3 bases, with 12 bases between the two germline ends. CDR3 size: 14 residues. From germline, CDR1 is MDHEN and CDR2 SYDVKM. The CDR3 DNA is TGTGCCAGCAGAGCCACCGGGGACAATCAGCCCCAGCATTTT. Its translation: CASRATGDNQPQHF.